The sequence of this TCR beta chain was determined in a study of neoadjuvant anti-PD-1 for oral cavity cancer. Study summary: Around day 43, patients without progression received a fourth nivolumab dose before surgery.

Blood libraries mostly used around 510 ng genomic DNA, six replicates each. Sequenced by immunoSEQ multiplex PCR; TCRdb stores in-frame clones only, minus some. Among about 79,000 clones, around 88% were seen once, and the ten largest hold approximately 3%. General study findings and limits: Each response group had just a few patients in TCR analyses.

On this clone itself: The target antigen is unknown.

Sequenced here: PBMCs, sampled before nivolumab (anti-PD-1) treatment. This TCR was sampled from a person aged 35-79 years with oral cavity squamous cell carcinoma.

The CDR3 sequence is CASSQDLRTGSYEQYF. CDR3 coding DNA: TGCGCCAGCAGCCAAGATCTCAGGACAGGCTCCTACGAGCAGTACTTC. This chain joins TRBV4-1 and TRBJ2-7, with 7 bases identical to TRBD1. Trimming removed 0 bases from V and 0 bases from J; junction bases left unmatched: 5. Germline values: CDR1 MGHRA, CDR2 YSYEKL. The CDR3 length is 16 residues.